The present T cell receptor beta chain was sequenced within a study of blood T cell repertoires in COVID-19. Some clones are missing from TCRdb's copy, which holds only in-frame ones; the method was immunoSEQ multiplex PCR. Among 210,000 or so clones listed, 75% to 90% were seen once. The specimen sequenced was peripheral blood. The TCR originated in a woman aged 35 to 49 with acute or convalescent COVID-19.

CDR3 nucleotides: TGTGCCTTCCGGGACAGGGGGCCGCATGGGGCTTTCTTT. The encoded protein is CAFRDRGPHGAFF. The V and J genes are TRBV30 and TRBJ1-1; TRBD1 aligns across 12 bases. The germline CDR1 and CDR2 sequences are GTSNPN and SVGIG (reference sequence). The CDR3 loop spans 13 amino acids. J was trimmed by 11 bases and V by 7 bases; bases with no gene match: 11.